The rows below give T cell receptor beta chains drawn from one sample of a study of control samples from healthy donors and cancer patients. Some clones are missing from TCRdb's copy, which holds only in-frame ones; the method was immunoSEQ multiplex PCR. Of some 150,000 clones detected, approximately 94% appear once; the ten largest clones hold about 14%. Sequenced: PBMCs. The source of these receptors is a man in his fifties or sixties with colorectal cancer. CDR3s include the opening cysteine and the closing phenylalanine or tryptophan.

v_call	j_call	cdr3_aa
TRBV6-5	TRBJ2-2	CASLRTGGYTGELFF
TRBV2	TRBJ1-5	CASGTGNQPQHF
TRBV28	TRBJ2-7	CASRHGTVWEQYF
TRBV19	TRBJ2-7	CASSIAGGLNEQYF
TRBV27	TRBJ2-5	CASSLEQGAPETQYF
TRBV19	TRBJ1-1	CASSRQGGGTEAFF
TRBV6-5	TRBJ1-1	CASSYDRRNTEAFF
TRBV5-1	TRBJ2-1	CASSERGAIFSYNEQFF
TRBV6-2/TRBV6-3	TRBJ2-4	CASSSPVNIQYF
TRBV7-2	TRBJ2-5	CASSLELAGDIETQYF
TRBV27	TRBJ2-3	CASSAGTGTDTQYF
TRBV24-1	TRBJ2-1	CATSDRGSLNEQFF
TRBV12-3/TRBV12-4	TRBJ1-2	CASSISGDYGYTF
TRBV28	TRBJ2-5	CASSKDFQETQYF
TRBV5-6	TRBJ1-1	CASSRPLSFTEAFF
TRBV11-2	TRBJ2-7	CASSLEQGGAKQYF
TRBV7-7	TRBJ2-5	CASSLGVASNQETQYF
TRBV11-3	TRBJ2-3	CASSWGTSGGRDTQYF
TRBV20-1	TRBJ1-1	CSASWTGPTVGEAFF
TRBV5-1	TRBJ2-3	CASSGRLAGRPRGTDTQYF
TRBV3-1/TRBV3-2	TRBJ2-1	CASSGPGQGHNEQFF
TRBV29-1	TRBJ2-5	CSVGGAGETQYF